The following is a T cell receptor (beta chain) sequence with its context. Orbital computed tomography, thyroid ultrasound, serum thyroxine and TRAb, and clinical symptoms together informed the diagnoses. The CDR3 is 15 amino acids. Germline CDR1 and CDR2: SGHAT and FQDESV (reference sequence). V lost 4 bases to trimming and J lost 0 bases, with 10 bases between them. The entry originates in a study of T cells in Graves' hyperthyroidism and ophthalmopathy. RNA transcripts were the template for amplifying TCR beta CDR3 regions. Initially, a first-round RT-PCR of the TCR CDR3 employed the HTBI primer set. TCRdb redid the calling of the multiplex PCR reads with MiXCR, one entry per CDR3 protein. The table has roughly 580,000 distinct CDR3 sequences, 46% seen once.

The TCR sequence derives from a woman under 30 with Graves' hyperthyroidism. The gene calls are TRBV11-1 and TRBJ1-3, with D uncertain. The sequenced material came from peripheral blood or thyroid tissue (not recorded which). This CDR3 is CASSSRTRSGNTIYF. The CDR3 coding sequence is TGTGCCAGCAGCTCGAGGACTCGCTCTGGAAACACCATATATTTT. Supplemented by reference TRBV11-1 and TRBJ1-3, the full variable domain reads EAEVAQSPRYKITEKSQAVAFWCDPISGHATLYWYRQILGQGPELLVQFQDESVVDDSQLPKDRFSAERLKGVDSTLKIQPAELGDSAMYLCASSSRTRSGNTIYFGEGSWLTVV.